These 6 T cell receptor beta chains were sequenced from one sample in a study of cytomegalovirus exposure and HLA in healthy donors. The protocol was immunoSEQ multiplex PCR, while the TCRdb copy is restricted to in-frame clones and leaves out a portion. The sample lists about 140,000 clones, almost 85% occurring once. The sequenced sample was PBMCs. All receptors derive from a woman younger than 45 in good health and CMV-seronegative.

CDR3 in DNA: TGCGCCAGCAGCTTCGTTGGGGGCGCGGAGACCCAGTACTTC. Amino acids: CASSFVGGAETQYF. This chain links TRBV5-1 with TRBJ2-5; TRBD1 is a possible D gene (6 bases). The CDR3 covers 14 residues. V was cut by 2 bases and J by 5 bases, with 13 bases left in between. Germline V gene data show CDR1 as SGHRS and CDR2 as YFSETQ.

The chain combines TRBV7-9 with TRBJ2-6, with D hard to call. Germline assignment: CDR1 SEHNR and CDR2 FQNEAQ (reference sequence). The CDR3 is made up of 15 amino acids. Trimming left V 3 bases short and J 0 bases short, with 6 bases between. The CDR3 nucleotides are TGTGCCAGCAGCTTTACTTACTCTGGGGCCAACGTCCTGACTTTC. It yields the protein CASSFTYSGANVLTF.

The chain has TRBV5-1 and TRBJ2-7; 8 bases align to TRBD1. The germline CDR1 and CDR2 sequences are SGHRS and YFSETQ. V shed 4 bases and J 3 bases; nucleotides not matched to a gene: 3. The CDR3 spans 13 residues. The CDR3 protein is CASSEQGVYEQYF. In DNA, the CDR3 is TGCGCCAGCAGCGAACAGGGGGTCTACGAGCAGTACTTC.

Regarding this clone: Being one base from a much bigger clone, this may be a read error. The chain links TRBV6-4 to TRBJ2-1; 10 positions match TRBD2. Germline V gene data show CDR1 as MRHNA and CDR2 as SNTAGT. The V gene end was trimmed by 3 bases and the J gene end by 2 bases; junction bases not matched to a gene: 1. The CDR3 extends over 15 amino acids. The CDR3 region is CASSESGGAYNEQFF. As DNA, the CDR3 is TGTGCCAGCAGTGAAAGCGGGGGGGCCTACAATGAGCAGTTCTTC.

This clone was counted ten times or more. CDR3 DNA: TGTGCCAGCAGCCCGGTCGGGTACGAGCAGTACTTC. Translated: CASSPVGYEQYF. This chain uses TRBV21-1 with TRBJ2-7; the D call TRBD2 from the table was never checked on the DNA. TRBV21-1 is listed as a pseudogene. This CDR3 is built from 12 residues.

The rearrangement links TRBV19 to TRBJ1-6; D is unresolved. This CDR3 is 12 amino acids long. Deletions cut 6 bases from V and 4 bases from J, with 4 bases between. Germline assignment: CDR1 LNHDA and CDR2 SQIVND (reference sequence). The CDR3 loop is CASRQYNSPLHF. The CDR3 nucleotides are TGTGCCAGTAGACAGTATAATTCACCCCTCCACTTT.